These T cell receptor beta chains were read from a single sample in a study of T-cell memory formation after mild COVID-19. TCRdb re-analysed the 5' RACE reads in MiXCR, keeping a single row per CDR3 protein. The table shows some 300,000 distinct CDR3 sequences, with 20% to 25% occurring only once. Sequencing was done on a sample of PBMCs or a T cell subset sorted from them (not recorded which). These receptors all stem from a man younger than 35 who had mild COVID-19 (a few samples of this study predate the infection). Cell type and time point are not known. The CDR3 runs from the conserved cysteine through the conserved F or W. The D gene is left open where the match is weak. Clone size is stated in some rows and not others, as once, few, many or a class when expanded.

j_call,d_call,clone_size,v_call,cdr3_aa,cdr3_nt
TRBJ2-1,TRBD2,NA,TRBV9,CASTTSGGGNEQFF,TGTGCCAGCACCACTAGCGGGGGCGGGAATGAGCAGTTCTTC
TRBJ1-2,NA,NA,TRBV10-3,CATKPGSDGYTF,TGTGCCACCAAACCCGGATCGGATGGCTACACCTTC
TRBJ1-5,TRBD1,NA,TRBV6-5,CASRDSYSNQPQHF,TGTGCCAGCCGGGACAGTTATAGCAATCAGCCCCAGCATTTT
TRBJ2-7,NA,NA,TRBV2,CASNAGAEMYEQYF,TGTGCCAGCAACGCGGGGGCCGAGATGTACGAGCAGTACTTC
TRBJ2-1,TRBD1,few,TRBV24-1,CATSGPGLTGGYNEQFF,TGTGCCACCAGTGGACCGGGCTTGACAGGGGGGTACAATGAGCAGTTCTTC
TRBJ2-3,NA,NA,TRBV7-2,CASSSPVERTQYF,TGTGCCAGCAGCTCCCCCGTGGAGCGGACGCAGTATTTT
TRBJ1-5,TRBD1,few,TRBV12-3/TRBV12-4,CASQGAGRNQPQHF,TGTGCCAGTCAGGGGGCAGGGCGCAATCAGCCCCAGCATTTT
TRBJ1-3,NA,once,TRBV12-3/TRBV12-4,CASSRVLSNTIYF,TGTGCCAGCAGCAGGGTTTTATCGAACACCATATATTTT
TRBJ2-7,NA,few,TRBV6-5,CASSYSESYEQYF,TGTGCCAGCAGTTACTCTGAATCCTACGAGCAGTACTTC
TRBJ1-2,NA,NA,TRBV5-5,CASQSQGASYGYTF,TGTGCCAGTCAATCGCAAGGGGCCTCCTATGGCTACACCTTC